This T cell receptor (beta chain) was identified during a study of OX40 agonist ivuxolimab in advanced cancers. For context, the study as a whole: Ivuxolimab was an agonistic, fully human IgG2 monoclonal antibody directed against OX40 (CD134), a costimulatory receptor. Intravenous ivuxolimab was administered to patients every 2 weeks at six dose levels: 0.01, 0.1, 0.3, 1.5, 3 and 10 mg/kg. Of the approximately 50 dose-escalation patients, hepatocellular carcinoma was present in 19, melanoma in some 15, renal cell carcinoma in 9 and head and neck cancer in 9. The paper describes the monotherapy dose-escalation part (N ≈ 49 patients) of the phase I trial of ivuxolimab. Partial responses were achieved by three dose-escalation patients, of whom one had hepatocellular carcinoma and two had cutaneous melanoma. The purpose of peripheral TCRbeta sequencing was to test whether ivuxolimab changed TCR sequence diversity and led to clonal T-cell expansion. Prior anti-PD-1, anti-PD-L1 or anti-CTLA-4 therapy was permitted, and checkpoint inhibitors had been received by about 37% of dose-escalation patients. The dose-escalation cohort was over 70% male with a mean age of around 62 years, ranging from roughly 23 to 90.

The paper as a whole reports these results and caveats: The antigen specificity of the peripheral T cells that underwent clonal expansion was not determined. At doses of 0.1 to 3.0 mg/kg, clonal expansion of both CD4+ and CD8+ blood T cells was observed from baseline to week 6. Low levels of normalized T-cell clonal expansion were also shown by some nonresponding patients. After ivuxolimab, more expanded clones were found on average in CD8+ T cells than in CD4+ T cells. In partial responders in the 0.1-3.0 mg/kg groups, normalized peripheral clonal expansion was found to be among the lowest, especially among CD8+ T cells.

Patients with autoimmune disease history or receiving systemic immunosuppression were excluded from the trial. Peripheral blood for TCR sequencing was collected from all dose cohorts at baseline, on cycle 4 day 1, and on cycle 7 day 1. The samples were taken from a phase I, first-in-human, multicenter, open-label dose-escalation trial of ivuxolimab. Adults with locally advanced or metastatic head and neck squamous cell, hepatocellular, melanoma or renal cell carcinoma were enrolled in the trial. Before TCR sequencing, CD4+ T cells and CD8+ T cells from peripheral blood were sorted into separate populations. Genomic DNA was extracted from sorted cells for sequencing of the TCRbeta CDR3 region. The immunoSEQ Assay was used to sequence the TCRbeta CDR3 regions. TCRdb re-hosts the immuneACCESS table, in-frame sequences only. Its copies lack some clones; in the studies checked, an unresolved V gene accounts for under half of them, and the cause for the rest is not known. This sample has tens of thousands of clones in its table, and around 80% of those were observed once. The biggest ten clones account for about 1.5% of the sample.

About this clone itself: This receptor's antigen is unknown. The input lacks base qualities; no much larger clone sits a single base away.

For this chain, trimming is 7 bases at the V end and 2 bases at the J end, and the number of junction bases without a gene match is 10. The germline V gene (reference sequence) gives CDR1 as LNHDA and CDR2 as SQIVND. Measured from the cysteine to the phenylalanine, the CDR3 is 15 residues long. The only DNA kept is the CDR3, 45 bases in frame from the first base. This sample comprised CD4+ or CD8+ T cells sorted from blood, obtained in a trial of the OX40 agonist ivuxolimab. The V and J segments used are TRBV19 and TRBJ2-7, and TRBD1 aligns with 8 junction nucleotides. The TCR comes from an adult with an advanced solid tumor such as melanoma, head and neck, liver or kidney cancer. The CDR3 protein sequence reads: CASKRTGTVAYEQYF. The nucleotide sequence is given as TGTGCCAGTAAACGGACAGGGACAGTAGCCTACGAGCAGTACTTC.